This T cell receptor (beta chain) was identified in a study of human T cells and chemical hapten exposure. Study summary: Upper-back patches of 0.01% DPC were read at 6 days. Patients, predominantly female, presented with alopecia areata, totalis or universalis.

TCRdb recomputed calls from the RACE reads with MiXCR, one row per CDR3 protein. Here the sample spans roughly 110,000 distinct CDR3 sequences, approximately 12% being singletons. Deletions cut 2 bases from V and 4 bases from J, with 13 bases between. This CDR3 is built from 15 residues. CDR1 is SGHTA, CDR2 FQGNSA, per germline. The time point denotes: pre-sensitization, week 0. Treatment reported: therapeutic diphenylcyclopropenone sensitization with weekly scalp DPC. Each patch-test visit's blood sample preceded patch application. A few counts support this clonotype. The source is a woman aged 50 to 65 with alopecia areata. Some clones in this sample may be carry-over from other donors' samples. V is TRBV7-2 and J is TRBJ2-3, with D maybe TRBD2 (5 bases). Material: whole blood, obtained in connection with sensitization to the hapten diphenylcyclopropenone (DPC). The CDR3 bases are TGTGCCAGCAGCTTACGGGGAGATGGGGCAGATACGCAGTATTTT. Translating it yields CASSLRGDGADTQYF.